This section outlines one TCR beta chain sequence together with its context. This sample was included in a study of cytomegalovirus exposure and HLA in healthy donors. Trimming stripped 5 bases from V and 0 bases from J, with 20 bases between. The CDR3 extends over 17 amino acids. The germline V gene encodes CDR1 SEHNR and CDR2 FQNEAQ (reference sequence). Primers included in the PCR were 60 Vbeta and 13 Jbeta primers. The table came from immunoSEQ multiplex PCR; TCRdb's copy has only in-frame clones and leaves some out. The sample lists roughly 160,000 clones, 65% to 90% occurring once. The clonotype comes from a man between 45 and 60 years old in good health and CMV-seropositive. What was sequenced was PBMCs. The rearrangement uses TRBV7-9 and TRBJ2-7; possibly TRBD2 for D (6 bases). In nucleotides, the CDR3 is TGTGCCAGCAGCCGAGGGCCTAGCGACGAGAGCTCCTACGAGCAGTACTTC. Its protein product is CASSRGPSDESSYEQYF.